This entry features one TCR beta chain sequence. This sample stems from a study of control samples from healthy donors and cancer patients. Assay: immunoSEQ multiplex PCR; the TCRdb copy retains only in-frame clones and omits some. This sample has over 80,000 clones, with around four fifths found just once. This CDR3 region has 17 residues. Per germline, CDR1 LGHNT and CDR2 FRNRAP. Between the trimmed V and J ends, which lost 5 bases and 2 bases, there was a span of 19 bases. The sequencing input was blood. This sequence originates from a man under 40 in good health. The V call is TRBV12-5, the J call TRBJ1-5; possibly TRBD1 for D (5 bases). The CDR3 loop is CASGPHLGGKGNQPQHF. The CDR3 nucleotides read TGTGCTAGTGGTCCCCATCTGGGGGGAAAGGGCAATCAGCCCCAGCATTTT. Looking up the rest from reference TRBV12-5 and TRBJ1-5 gives the full variable domain: DARVTQTPRHKVTEMGQEVTMRCQPILGHNTVFWYRQTMMQGLELLAYFRNRAPLDDSGMPKDRFSAEMPDATLATLKIQPSEPRDSAVYFCASGPHLGGKGNQPQHFGDGTRLSIL.